Only a few counts were recorded for the clone carrying this T cell receptor beta chain. The CDR3 is 17 residues long. Germline trimming cut 0 bases from V and 5 bases from J; bases unmatched to any gene: 10. One entry per CDR3 protein, called by TCRdb with MiXCR from the RT-PCR reads. The sample shows roughly 200,000 distinct CDR3 sequences, 40% to 45% of them seen only once. These data come from a study of patients and donors after allogeneic stem cell transplantation. V is TRBV12-3 or TRBV12-4 and J is TRBJ1-5; 7 bases align to TRBD1. This clonotype originated in a human donor who was either an allogeneic HSCT recipient or a stem cell or donor lymphocyte infusion donor (not recorded which). It is not recorded whose cells these are; they may come from a transplant donor. The sequenced material came from blood, either unsorted or a sorted T cell fraction (not recorded which). The CDR3 loop reads CASSLALSRDSYQPQHF. CDR3 DNA sequence: TGTGCCAGCAGTTTAGCCCTGTCCCGGGACAGTTATCAGCCCCAGCATTTT.